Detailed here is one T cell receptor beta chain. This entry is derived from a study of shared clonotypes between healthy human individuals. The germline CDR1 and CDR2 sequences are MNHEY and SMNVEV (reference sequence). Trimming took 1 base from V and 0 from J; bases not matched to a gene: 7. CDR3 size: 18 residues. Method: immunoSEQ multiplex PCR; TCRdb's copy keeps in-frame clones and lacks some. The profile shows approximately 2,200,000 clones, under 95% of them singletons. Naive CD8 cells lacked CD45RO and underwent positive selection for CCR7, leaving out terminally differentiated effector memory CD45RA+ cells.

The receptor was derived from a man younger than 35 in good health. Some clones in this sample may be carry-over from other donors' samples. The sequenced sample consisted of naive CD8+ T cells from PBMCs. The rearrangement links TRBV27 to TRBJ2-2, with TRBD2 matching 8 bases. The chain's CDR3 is CASSLLPAGASNTGELFF. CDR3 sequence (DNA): TGTGCCAGCAGTTTATTACCAGCGGGAGCCTCGAACACCGGGGAGCTGTTTTTT.